The 9 T cell receptor beta chains listed next were all sequenced from one sample in a study of tumor-infiltrating lymphocytes in primary liver carcinoma. Both RNA and DNA were isolated together from about 21-30 mg of bulk tissue that had not been sorted. Total RNA amounting to 450 to 500 ng was the source from which TCR beta cDNA was made with a constant-region primer. Library construction for TCR beta comprised three nested multiplex PCR rounds performed with slightly modified ARM-PCR. The opening two PCR rounds, ten to eleven cycles each, paired TRBV1-TRBV30 forward primers with a C-beta reverse primer. TCRdb independently ran MiXCR on the multiplex PCR reads; one entry per CDR3 protein. Of 99,000 or so distinct CDR3 sequences detected, 80% to 85% appear once; the ten largest clones hold approximately 21%. Sequences were obtained from liver tumor tissue from sampling region 3. Indicated subset: tumor region T3, left-lateral pole. The receptors were gathered from a middle-aged man with primary liver carcinoma and hepatitis B virus infection.

This sequence joins TRBV12-3 or TRBV12-4 and TRBJ2-3; 10 nucleotides match TRBD2. Trimming cost V 4 bases and J 15 bases; bases outside gene matches: 13. CDR3 length: 14 residues. The CDR3 DNA sequence: TGTGCCAGCAGTTCCCGACTAGCGGGCGTTCTGCAATATTTT. Its protein product is CASSSRLAGVLQYF.

V usage is TRBV14 and J usage is TRBJ1-2; D call uncertain. The germline V and J ends were trimmed by 6 bases and 3 bases, with 8 bases remaining between them. Germline V gene lookup returns CDR1 SGHDN and CDR2 FVKESK. This CDR3 contains 12 residues. DNA of the CDR3: TGTGCCAGCAGTCACGGAGACTATGGCTACACCTTC. This sequence encodes CASSHGDYGYTF.

The chain employs TRBV11-3 and TRBJ2-5, with 13 bases identical to TRBD2. Germline CDR1 and CDR2: SGHNT and YENEEA. The CDR3 spans 17 residues. V gave up 3 bases and J gave up 5 bases; unmatched junction bases: 9. The CDR3 DNA reads as TGTGCCAGCAGCTTTAGGACTAGCGGGAGTCCCTTGGAGACCCAGTACTTC. Translating it yields CASSFRTSGSPLETQYF.

A remark on this clonotype: Germline and junction disagree at one end, which may indicate a read error. The rearrangement uses TRBV6-2 or TRBV6-3 and TRBJ2-3; TRBD2 aligns across 7 bases. Germline values: CDR1 MNHEY, CDR2 SVGEGT. The CDR3 covers 14 residues. This CDR3 reads CTSSNAGESDTQYF. The CDR3 DNA sequence: TGTACCAGTAGTAACGCGGGGGAATCAGATACGCAGTATTTT.

This clonotype was detected once. A junction end diverges from the germline sequence, so it may reflect a read error. The chain is built from TRBV4-3 and TRBJ2-2, with a tentative D call TRBD2 (6 bases). The CDR3 loop spans 17 amino acids. CDR1 is LGHNA, CDR2 YSLEER, per germline. This CDR3 reads CASSLAPSGQNTGELFF. In DNA form, the CDR3 reads TGCGCCAGCAGCCTAGCCCCCAGCGGGCAGAACACTGGGGAGCTGTTTTTT.

For this clonotype: A junction end diverges from the germline sequence, so it may reflect a read error. The chain links TRBV29-1 to TRBJ2-3; D is possibly TRBD1 or TRBD2 (5 bases each). Germline V gives CDR1 SQVTM, CDR2 ANQGSEA. This CDR3 region has 15 residues. CDR3 sequence: CSVEDGAGITNTQYF. The CDR3 DNA is TGCAGCGTTGAGGACGGGGCCGGCATCACAAATACACAGTATTTT.

CDR3 protein: CASSQQGLEETQYF. The CDR3 coding sequence is TGTGCCAGCAGCCAACAAGGGTTGGAAGAGACCCAGTACTTC. This chain connects TRBV6-5 to TRBJ2-5; D not resolved. Germline lookup yields CDR1 MNHEY and CDR2 SVGAGI. The CDR3 runs to 14 residues. Trimming pared 6 bases from V and 3 bases from J, leaving 14 bases between.

Concerning this clonotype: A much larger clone differs by one base, so this may be a read error. The chain joins TRBV20-1 to TRBJ1-2; D gene ambiguous. Germline CDR1 DFQATT, CDR2 SNEGSKA (reference sequence). This CDR3 has 14 amino acids. In DNA, the CDR3 is TGCAATGCTAGAGATTTGATGGGCCTCGGGGGCTACACCTTC. Amino acids: CNARDLMGLGGYTF.

The V and J genes are TRBV14 and TRBJ2-1; no reliable D call. Germline CDR1 is SGHDN and CDR2 is FVKESK. The CDR3 has 18 residues. Trimming shortened V by 2 bases and J by 13 bases, and 30 bases separated the two germline ends. The CDR3 loop reads CASSQRMWSGSASAPQFF. The CDR3 DNA reads as TGTGCCAGCAGCCAAAGGATGTGGTCTGGGTCAGCGAGTGCCCCTCAGTTCTTC.